A selection of T cell receptor beta chains follows, all from one sample in a study of blood T cell repertoires in COVID-19. TCRdb's copy holds only in-frame clones and misses some; the assay was immunoSEQ multiplex PCR. The sample contains 70,000 to 90,000 clones, roughly 84% of which appear only once. Source material: peripheral blood. These receptors were collected from a man aged 70 or older with acute or convalescent COVID-19. Each CDR3 is given with its conserved first and last residue. A D gene is named only where the DNA matches it firmly. Clone size, where shown, is once, few, many, or a class for clones that have expanded.

J | D | size | V | DNA | CDR3
TRBJ1-5 | . | . | TRBV24-1 | TGTGCCACCAGTGTCGGACCGGAGGGCAATCAGCCCCAGCATTTT | CATSVGPEGNQPQHF
TRBJ1-5 | . | . | TRBV3-1/TRBV3-2 | TGTGCCAGCAGCCAAGAACAGGGACGCAATCAGCCCCAGCATTTT | CASSQEQGRNQPQHF
TRBJ1-2 | . | . | TRBV19 | TGTGCCAGTAGATCGTGGGGGGGACGGCAAAACTATGGCTACACCTTC | CASRSWGGRQNYGYTF
TRBJ2-7 | . | few | TRBV4-1 | TGCGCCAGCAGCCAAAGTCCCGGGAGATACGAGCAGTACTTC | CASSQSPGRYEQYF
TRBJ1-5 | . | . | TRBV29-1 | TGCAGCGTTGTGGAGGGGAGCAATCAGCCCCAGCATTTT | CSVVEGSNQPQHF
TRBJ2-1 | TRBD2 | . | TRBV6-1 | TGTGCCAGCAGTGAAGGAGCGGGGGTGGATGAGCAGTTCTTC | CASSEGAGVDEQFF
TRBJ2-5 | TRBD2 | . | TRBV5-4 | TGTGCCAGCAGCACCGGACTAGCGGGGGCCATACGAGAGACCCAGTACTTC | CASSTGLAGAIRETQYF
TRBJ1-2 | . | few | TRBV14 | TGTGCCAGCAGCCAAGGGCTGGGGCAGGGGACCGGCTACACCTTC | CASSQGLGQGTGYTF
TRBJ2-5 | TRBD1 | . | TRBV7-9 | TGTGCCAGCAGCTCAGGGGGTATTCTGGAGACCCAGTACTTC | CASSSGGILETQYF
TRBJ1-4 | . | . | TRBV18 | TGTGCCAGCTCACCATCCGGTGGGCTAGCTGAAAAACTGTTTTTT | CASSPSGGLAEKLFF
TRBJ1-1 | . | . | TRBV5-1 | TGCGCCAGCAGGTACTCTCCCAGGGGAGACACTGAAGCTTTCTTT | CASRYSPRGDTEAFF
TRBJ1-5 | TRBD1 | few | TRBV5-8 | TGTGCCAGCAGCTCCGGGACAGTAAATCAGCCCCAGCATTTT | CASSSGTVNQPQHF
TRBJ1-1 | TRBD1 | . | TRBV10-3 | TGTGCCATCAGTAAGGGGGCCGGCACTGAAGCTTTCTTT | CAISKGAGTEAFF
TRBJ2-7 | TRBD2 | . | TRBV5-1 | TGCGCCAGCAGCTTTAGCGGGGGGGACTACGAGCAGTACTTC | CASSFSGGDYEQYF
TRBJ1-2 | TRBD1 | . | TRBV28 | TGTGCCAGCAGTTTTGGACAGGGTGGATTTGGCTACACCTTC | CASSFGQGGFGYTF
TRBJ1-4 | TRBD1 | . | TRBV4-2 | TGTGCCAGCAGCCAAGATGCACAGGGGGGCCGAAAACTGTTTTTT | CASSQDAQGGRKLFF
TRBJ1-2 | . | . | TRBV29-1 | TGCAGCGTTGAAGACCCACAGAATCGCTACGGCGGCTACACCTTC | CSVEDPQNRYGGYTF
TRBJ1-1 | . | . | TRBV6-5 | TGTGCCAGCAGTTACTCGCGGTGGAACACTGAAGCTTTCTTT | CASSYSRWNTEAFF
TRBJ2-5 | . | . | TRBV3-1/TRBV3-2 | TGTGCCAGCAGCCAAGCACAGACAGGAGAGACCCAGTACTTC | CASSQAQTGETQYF
TRBJ1-1 | . | . | TRBV7-8 | TGTGCCAGCAGCTTTGAGTTTCGGGGTTCGTACACTGAAGCTTTCTTT | CASSFEFRGSYTEAFF
TRBJ2-7 | TRBD1 | . | TRBV29-1 | TGCAGCGCCGCGGGACAGGGGGGCTCCTACGAGCAGTACTTC | CSAAGQGGSYEQYF
TRBJ2-5 | TRBD2 | . | TRBV4-2 | TGTGCCAGCAGCCAAGAATTAGCGGGGGGCCCAGACCAAGAGACCCAGTACTTC | CASSQELAGGPDQETQYF
TRBJ1-2 | TRBD1 | . | TRBV28 | TGTGCCAGCAGTTCGCTCGGGGACAGGGGTGGCTACACCTTC | CASSSLGDRGGYTF
TRBJ2-7 | TRBD2 | . | TRBV11-2 | TGTGCCAGCAGCTTAGCGCCGGGACTAGGCTACGAGCAGTACTTC | CASSLAPGLGYEQYF
TRBJ2-5 | . | . | TRBV5-1 | TGCGCCAGCAGCTTGGCGCCCCGGGGACAAGAGACCCAGTACTTC | CASSLAPRGQETQYF
TRBJ1-1 | . | . | TRBV10-3 | TGTGCCATCAGTGAGTCGAGGCAGGGTGTCACTGAAGCTTTCTTT | CAISESRQGVTEAFF
TRBJ1-2 | . | . | TRBV5-1 | TGCGCCAGCAGCTTGTCAGGGGCGGGTGGCTACACCTTC | CASSLSGAGGYTF
TRBJ1-2 | . | few | TRBV6-2/TRBV6-3 | TGTGCCAGCAGCAATTCGCTAATCATTGGTCGCGCCGGCTACACCTTC | CASSNSLIIGRAGYTF
TRBJ2-3 | TRBD2 | once | TRBV6-5 | TGTGCCAGCAGTCTCGGGGGGTCGGCAGATACGCAGTATTTT | CASSLGGSADTQYF
TRBJ2-7 | TRBD2 | . | TRBV3-1/TRBV3-2 | TGTGCCAGCAGCCGACTAGCGGGGGCTCCCTACGAGCAGTACTTC | CASSRLAGAPYEQYF
TRBJ2-3 | TRBD2 | once | TRBV7-2 | TGTGCCAGCAGCTTAGCTAGCGGGGGGACAGATACGCAGTATTTT | CASSLASGGTDTQYF